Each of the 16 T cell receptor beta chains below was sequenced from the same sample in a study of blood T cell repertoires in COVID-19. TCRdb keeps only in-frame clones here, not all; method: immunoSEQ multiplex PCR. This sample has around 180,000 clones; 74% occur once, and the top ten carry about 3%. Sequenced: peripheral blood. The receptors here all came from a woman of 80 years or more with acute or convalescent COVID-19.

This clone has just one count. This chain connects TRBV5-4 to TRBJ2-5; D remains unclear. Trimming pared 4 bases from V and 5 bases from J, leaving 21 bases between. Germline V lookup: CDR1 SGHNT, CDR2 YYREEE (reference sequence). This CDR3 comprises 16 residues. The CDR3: CASSPSVSRPEETQYF. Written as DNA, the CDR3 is TGTGCCAGCAGCCCGTCGGTTAGCCGGCCCGAGGAGACCCAGTACTTC.

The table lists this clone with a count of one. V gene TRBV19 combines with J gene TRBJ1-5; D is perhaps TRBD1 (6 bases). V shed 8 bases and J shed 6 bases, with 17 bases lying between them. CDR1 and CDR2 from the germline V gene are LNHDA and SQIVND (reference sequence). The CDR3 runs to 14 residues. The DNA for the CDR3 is TGTGCCAGTGCCGGGCTGGGGGCCGGTCAGCCCCAGCATTTT. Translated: CASAGLGAGQPQHF.

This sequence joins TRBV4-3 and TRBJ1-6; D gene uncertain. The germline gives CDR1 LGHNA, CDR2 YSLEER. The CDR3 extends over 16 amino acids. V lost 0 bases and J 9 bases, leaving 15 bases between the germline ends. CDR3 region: CASSQDMPGLGSPLHF. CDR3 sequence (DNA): TGCGCCAGCAGCCAAGATATGCCCGGGTTAGGTTCACCCCTCCACTTT.

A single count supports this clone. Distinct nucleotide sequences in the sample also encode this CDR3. CDR3: CASSSGGQGNYGYTF. The CDR3 DNA reads as TGTGCCAGCAGTTCGGGTGGACAGGGGAACTATGGCTACACCTTC. The genes are TRBV28 and TRBJ1-2, with 9 bases matching TRBD1. In germline, CDR1 is MDHEN, CDR2 SYDVKM. V lost 4 bases to trimming and J lost 2 bases; unmatched junction nucleotides: 5. CDR3 length: 15 residues.

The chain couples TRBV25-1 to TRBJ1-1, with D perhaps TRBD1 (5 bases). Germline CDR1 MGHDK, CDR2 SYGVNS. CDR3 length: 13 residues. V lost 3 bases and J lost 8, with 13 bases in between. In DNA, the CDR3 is TGTGCCAGCAGTGAGAGGAGGGGCCTAGAAGCTTTCTTT. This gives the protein CASSERRGLEAFF.

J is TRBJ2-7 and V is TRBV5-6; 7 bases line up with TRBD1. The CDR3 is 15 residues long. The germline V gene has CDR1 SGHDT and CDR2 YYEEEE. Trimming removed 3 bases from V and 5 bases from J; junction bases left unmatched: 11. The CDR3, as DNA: TGTGCCAGCAGCTCGTGGGACAGAGAGAGGAACGAGCAGTACTTC. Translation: CASSSWDRERNEQYF.

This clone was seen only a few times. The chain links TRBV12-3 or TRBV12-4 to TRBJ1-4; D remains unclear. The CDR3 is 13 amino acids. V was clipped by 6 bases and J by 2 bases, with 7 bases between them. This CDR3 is CASSIQTNEKLFF. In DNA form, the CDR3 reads TGTGCCAGCAGCATACAGACTAATGAAAAACTGTTTTTT.

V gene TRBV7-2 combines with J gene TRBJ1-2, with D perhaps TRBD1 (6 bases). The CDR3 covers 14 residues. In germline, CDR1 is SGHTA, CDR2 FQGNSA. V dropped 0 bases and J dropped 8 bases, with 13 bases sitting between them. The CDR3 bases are TGTGCCAGCAGCTTAGCGGGGGGGCTGGGCGGCTACACCTTC. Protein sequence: CASSLAGGLGGYTF.

CDR3 region: CASSPGWSGGYTF. As DNA, the CDR3 is TGTGCCAGTAGCCCCGGTTGGTCGGGGGGCTACACCTTC. This chain joins TRBV19 and TRBJ1-2; D remains ambiguous. V was shortened by 6 bases and J by 8 bases, with 16 bases between the two germline ends. Germline V gene lookup returns CDR1 LNHDA and CDR2 SQIVND (reference sequence). The CDR3 extends over 13 amino acids.

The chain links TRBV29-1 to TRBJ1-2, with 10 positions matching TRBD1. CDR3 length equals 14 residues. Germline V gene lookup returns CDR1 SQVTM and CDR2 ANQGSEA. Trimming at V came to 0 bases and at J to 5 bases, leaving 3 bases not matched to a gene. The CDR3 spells CSVEDRDRGYGYTF. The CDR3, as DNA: TGCAGCGTTGAAGATCGGGACAGGGGTTATGGCTACACCTTC.

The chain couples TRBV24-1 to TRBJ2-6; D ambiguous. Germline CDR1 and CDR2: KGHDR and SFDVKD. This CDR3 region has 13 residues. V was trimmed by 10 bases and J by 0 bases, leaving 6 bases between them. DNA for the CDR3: TGTGCCACTTTGAGCTCTGGGGCCAACGTCCTGACTTTC. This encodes CATLSSGANVLTF.

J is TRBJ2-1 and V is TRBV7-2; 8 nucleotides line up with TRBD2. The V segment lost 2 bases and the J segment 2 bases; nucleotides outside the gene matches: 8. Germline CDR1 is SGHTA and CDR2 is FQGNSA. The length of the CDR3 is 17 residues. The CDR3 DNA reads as TGTGCCAGCAGCTTAAAACGCACGGGAGGGACCTACAATGAGCAGTTCTTC. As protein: CASSLKRTGGTYNEQFF. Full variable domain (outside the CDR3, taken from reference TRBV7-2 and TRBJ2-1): GAGVSQSPSNKVTEKGKDVELRCDPISGHTALYWYRQSLGQGLEFLIYFQGNSAPDKSGLPSDRFSAERTGGSVSTLTIQRTQQEDSAVYLCASSLKRTGGTYNEQFFGPGTRLTVL.

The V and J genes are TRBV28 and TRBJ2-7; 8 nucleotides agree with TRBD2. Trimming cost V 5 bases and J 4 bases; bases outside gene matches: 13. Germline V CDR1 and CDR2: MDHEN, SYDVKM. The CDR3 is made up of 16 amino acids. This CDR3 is CASSPVAGRAGYEQYF. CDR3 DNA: TGTGCCAGCAGTCCCGTAGCCGGGAGGGCCGGATACGAGCAGTACTTC.

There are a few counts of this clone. This CDR3 reads CASSPPSAAQPQHF. DNA for the CDR3: TGTGCCAGCTCACCACCAAGCGCGGCTCAGCCCCAGCATTTT. The chain combines TRBV18 with TRBJ1-5, with D uncertain. Trimming pared 0 bases from V and 6 bases from J, leaving 9 bases between. The CDR3 covers 14 residues. In germline, CDR1 is KGHSH, CDR2 LQKENI.

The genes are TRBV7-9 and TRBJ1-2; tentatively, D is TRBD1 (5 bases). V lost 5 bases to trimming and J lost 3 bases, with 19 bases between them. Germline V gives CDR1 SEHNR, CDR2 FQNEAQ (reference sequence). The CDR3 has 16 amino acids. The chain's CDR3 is CASSTSYLKGYYGYTF. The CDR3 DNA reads TGTGCCAGCAGCACGAGCTATTTGAAGGGGTACTATGGCTACACCTTC. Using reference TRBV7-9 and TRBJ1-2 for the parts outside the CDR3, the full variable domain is DTGVSQNPRHKITKRGQNVTFRCDPISEHNRLYWYRQTLGQGPEFLTYFQNEAQLEKSRLLSDRFSAERPKGSFSTLEIQRTEQGDSAMYLCASSTSYLKGYYGYTFGSGTRLTVV.

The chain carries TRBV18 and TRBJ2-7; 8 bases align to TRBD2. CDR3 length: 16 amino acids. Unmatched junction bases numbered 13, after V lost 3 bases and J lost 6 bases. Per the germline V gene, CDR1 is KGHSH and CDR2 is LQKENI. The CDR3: CASSPGREGRLIEQYF. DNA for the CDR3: TGTGCCAGCTCACCGGGCCGGGAGGGCCGTTTGATCGAGCAGTACTTC.